This entry lists 9 T cell receptor beta chains sequenced from one sample in a study of blood T cell repertoires in COVID-19. The table came from immunoSEQ multiplex PCR; TCRdb's copy has only in-frame clones and leaves some out. The sample has roughly 59,000 clones; 70% to 85% are singletons. The sequenced sample consisted of peripheral blood. All receptors come from a man aged 80 or over with acute or convalescent COVID-19.

J is TRBJ2-7 and V is TRBV11-2, with 13 bases that match TRBD2. The CDR3 covers 18 residues. Trimming at V came to 0 bases and at J to 3 bases, leaving 8 bases not matched to a gene. The germline CDR1 and CDR2 sequences are SGHAT and FQNNGV. The CDR3 bases are TGTGCCAGCAGCTTAGAGGTTTGGACTAGCGGGAGTCTCTACGAGCAGTACTTC. Its protein is CASSLEVWTSGSLYEQYF.

The CDR3 is CASSSIDRGTLGYTF. The CDR3 DNA sequence: TGTGCCAGTAGTTCGATCGACAGGGGGACTTTAGGCTACACCTTC. J is TRBJ1-2 and V is TRBV19; TRBD1 matches 9 bases. Unmatched junction bases numbered 12, after V lost 5 bases and J lost 8 bases. Germline CDR1 is LNHDA and CDR2 is SQIVND (reference sequence). The CDR3 length is 15 residues.

This chain connects TRBV7-9 to TRBJ1-1; 7 nucleotides agree with TRBD1. V lost 3 bases to trimming and J lost 5 bases; unmatched junction nucleotides: 9. This CDR3 region has 15 residues. Germline CDR1 is SEHNR and CDR2 is FQNEAQ (reference sequence). The DNA for the CDR3 is TGTGCCAGCAGCTTCGCTACAGGGGTGGATACTGAAGCTTTCTTT. The encoded protein is CASSFATGVDTEAFF.

The rearrangement links TRBV5-6 to TRBJ2-7; 7 positions match TRBD1. The CDR3 is 16 residues long. The germline V gene has CDR1 SGHDT and CDR2 YYEEEE. V was pared by 3 bases and J by 3 bases, with 12 bases of the junction left unmatched. For the CDR3, the DNA is TGTGCCAGCAGCTCGAACGAGGGGGCAAGGGTCTACGAGCAGTACTTC. Translated: CASSSNEGARVYEQYF.

This chain connects TRBV7-2 to TRBJ2-7; perhaps TRBD2 as D (5 bases). V gave up 1 base and J gave up 6 bases, with 7 bases separating them. Germline lookup yields CDR1 SGHTA and CDR2 FQGNSA. The CDR3 is 12 residues long. CDR3 sequence: CASSLVRAEQYF. The CDR3 nucleotides read TGTGCCAGCAGCTTAGTGAGGGCCGAGCAGTACTTC.

The chain carries TRBV7-6 and TRBJ2-1; 15 bases match TRBD2. The V and J ends lost 4 bases and 0 bases, in that order; junction bases with no gene match: 10. The CDR3 contains 20 residues. Germline V gene sequence: CDR1 SGHVS, CDR2 FNYEAQ. CDR3 in amino acids: CASSSIPGLAGGASYNEQFF. The CDR3 nucleotides are TGTGCCAGCAGCTCTATCCCGGGACTAGCGGGAGGCGCCTCCTACAATGAGCAGTTCTTC.

This clone was observed a single time. The chain carries TRBV6-5 and TRBJ2-5; 7 bases agree with TRBD1. In germline, CDR1 is MNHEY, CDR2 SVGAGI. With 0 bases clipped from V and 4 bases from J, the junction kept 5 bases outside the gene matches. The CDR3 length is 15 residues. CDR3 sequence: CASSYSGSGGETQYF. The CDR3 coding sequence is TGTGCCAGCAGTTACTCGGGGTCAGGGGGAGAGACCCAGTACTTC.

This chain links TRBV7-8 with TRBJ1-4; 9 nucleotides align to TRBD1. The CDR3 has 15 amino acids. The germline V gene has CDR1 SGHVS and CDR2 FQNEAQ. After removal of 11 bases from V and 5 bases from J, the junction contained 12 bases not matched to a gene. CDR3 DNA sequence: TGTGCCTCTACAGGGGGGACAGGGAGAAATGAAAAACTGTTTTTT. Encoded protein: CASTGGTGRNEKLFF.

The V gene is TRBV18, the J gene TRBJ2-7, with D possibly being TRBD2 (5 bases). V was shortened by 0 bases and J by 6 bases, with 9 bases between the two germline ends. There are 13 residues in the CDR3. Germline loops: CDR1 KGHSH, CDR2 LQKENI. CDR3 DNA sequence: TGTGCCAGCTCACCACCGAGCCGGGGCGAGCAGTACTTC. The encoded protein is CASSPPSRGEQYF.